This entry lists 8 T cell receptor beta chains sequenced from one sample in a study of control samples from healthy donors and cancer patients. Sequencing was performed with immunoSEQ multiplex PCR; in TCRdb, only in-frame clones are kept and a portion is missing. The sample records tens of thousands of clones, 94% being singletons. The sample comprised blood. The receptors shown here come from a man between 25 and 39 years old in good health.

The rearrangement links TRBV3-1 (or the pseudogene TRBV3-2) to TRBJ2-7, with 8 bases aligning to TRBD1. The CDR3 is 15 residues long. The trim removed 4 bases at V and 4 bases at J, leaving 9 bases unmatched. CDR1 and CDR2 from the germline V gene are LGHDT and YNNKEL (reference sequence). CDR3 nucleotides: TGTGCCAGCAGCCCCGCGGGCAGGGGGCTTTACGAGCAGTACTTC. It codes for CASSPAGRGLYEQYF.

The CDR3, as DNA: TGTGCCACCAGTGATTTGAGGGGGAAGTACTTC. Amino acids: CATSDLRGKYF. The genes are TRBV24-1 and TRBJ2-7, with D perhaps matching TRBD1 (6 bases). The CDR3 is 11 amino acids. V was trimmed by 0 bases and J by 11 bases, leaving 7 bases between them. Germline V gene lookup returns CDR1 KGHDR and CDR2 SFDVKD.

The genes are TRBV19 and TRBJ2-1; D gene uncertain. This CDR3 has 15 residues. Germline V gene lookup returns CDR1 LNHDA and CDR2 SQIVND (reference sequence). Trimming pared 3 bases from V and 3 bases from J, leaving 12 bases between. The CDR3 loop reads CASSISVTDYNEQFF. CDR3 DNA: TGTGCCAGTAGTATTTCGGTTACCGACTACAATGAGCAGTTCTTC.

The gene calls are TRBV9 and TRBJ2-2; D unclear. CDR1 and CDR2 (germline): SGDLS, YYNGEE. V was shortened by 0 bases and J by 5 bases, with 8 bases between the two germline ends. CDR3 size: 14 residues. The CDR3 DNA sequence: TGTGCCAGCAGCGTAGCTGCCAGTACCGGGGAGCTGTTTTTT. Protein: CASSVAASTGELFF. The whole variable domain, remainder taken from reference TRBV9 and TRBJ2-2, is DSGVTQTPKHLITATGQRVTLRCSPRSGDLSVYWYQQSLDQGLQFLIQYYNGEERAKGNILERFSAQQFPDLHSELNLSSLELGDSALYFCASSVAASTGELFFGEGSRLTVL.

V and J are TRBV11-1 and TRBJ2-5; D is undetermined. The germline CDR1 and CDR2 sequences are SGHAT and FQDESV (reference sequence). CDR3 length: 16 residues. The V end was cut by 4 bases, the J end by 3 bases, with 18 bases between. For the CDR3, the DNA is TGTGCCAGCAGCTCCCGGGCCAGTCACTTAGAAGAGACCCAGTACTTC. Translation gives CASSSRASHLEETQYF.

This rearrangement joins TRBV9 to TRBJ2-3; 7 bases are shared with TRBD1. The CDR3 totals 16 residues. The trim removed 4 bases at V and 2 bases at J, leaving 10 bases unmatched. The germline V gene has CDR1 SGDLS and CDR2 YYNGEE. The CDR3 spells CASSPDRGQNTDTQYF. Written as DNA, the CDR3 is TGTGCCAGCAGCCCAGACCGGGGACAGAACACAGATACGCAGTATTTT.

The J gene is TRBJ2-7, the V gene TRBV5-1, with a tentative D call TRBD2 (6 bases). The CDR3 consists of 15 residues. Deletions cut 0 bases from V and 2 bases from J, with 12 bases between. Germline-derived CDR1 and CDR2 are SGHRS and YFSETQ. Here the CDR3 DNA reads TGCGCCAGCAGCTTGGGGGGCGCGGGACCCTACGAGCAGTACTTC. Protein sequence: CASSLGGAGPYEQYF.

This chain links TRBV19 with TRBJ2-7; no reliable D call. CDR3 length: 13 residues. V shed 5 bases and J shed 6 bases, with 14 bases lying between them. Germline assignment: CDR1 LNHDA and CDR2 SQIVND (reference sequence). CDR3 loop: CASSASRSLEQYF. CDR3 DNA sequence: TGTGCCAGTAGTGCTTCCCGGAGTCTCGAGCAGTACTTC.